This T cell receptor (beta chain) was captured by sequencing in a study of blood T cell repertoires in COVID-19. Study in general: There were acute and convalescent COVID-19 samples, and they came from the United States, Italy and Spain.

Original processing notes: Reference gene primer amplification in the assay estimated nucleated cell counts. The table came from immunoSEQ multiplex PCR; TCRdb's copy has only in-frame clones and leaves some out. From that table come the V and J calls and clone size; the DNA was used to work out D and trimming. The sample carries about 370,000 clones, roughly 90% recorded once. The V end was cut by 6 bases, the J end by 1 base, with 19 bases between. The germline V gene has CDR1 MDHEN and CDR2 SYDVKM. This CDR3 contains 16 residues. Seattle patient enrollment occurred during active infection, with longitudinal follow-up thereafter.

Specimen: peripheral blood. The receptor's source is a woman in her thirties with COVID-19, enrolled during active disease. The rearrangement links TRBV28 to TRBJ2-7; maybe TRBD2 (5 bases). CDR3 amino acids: CASSTTRRALSYEQYF. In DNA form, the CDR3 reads TGTGCCAGCAGCACTACGCGGCGGGCACTTTCCTACGAGCAGTACTTC.